The clone carrying this T cell receptor beta chain was counted at least ten times. Its antigen is undetermined. Bulk libraries came from a prior protocol with listed TCR primers. Each CDR3 protein gets one entry after TCRdb re-called the PCR reads with MiXCR. The table has 60,000 to 70,000 distinct CDR3 sequences, around 18% seen once. This sample is drawn from a study of molecular identifiers for immune sequencing clone quantification. Whole-study results and caveats: Clones carrying above 20 RNA copies accounted for over 99% of effector molecules, under 1% in naive cells. For highly expanded clones, sizes could be underestimated when identical TCR molecules share a barcode.

The CDR3 consists of 15 residues. The V gene is TRBV21-1, the J gene TRBJ2-5. TRBV21-1 is a recognized pseudogene. Sequenced sample: naive CD8+ T cells from blood, with Jurkat cell RNA spiked in. Documented subset: FACS-sorted CD8+CD4-CCR7+CD45RA+ naive T cells. The receptor's source is a human donor in good health. Some libraries in this study had Jurkat cell RNA spiked in. The CDR3 nucleotides read TGTGCCAGCAGCAATTTTCCAGCACGAGAAGAGACCCAGTACTTC. Translation: CASSNFPAREETQYF.